These 23 T cell receptor beta chains were all obtained from the same sample, sequenced in a study of MAIT cells during Salmonella Paratyphi A infection. Whole-study results and caveats: Infection appeared not to change oligoclonal MAIT cell TRBV usage, which favoured TRBV20 and TRBV6.

TCRdb used MiXCR to reprocess the 5' RACE reads, holding one entry per CDR3 protein. This sample has 500 to 650 distinct CDR3 sequences, with 14% found just once. Sample time point: before S. Paratyphi A challenge (baseline). MAIT cells were sorted by flow cytometry as Valpha7.2+ CD161+ T cells. No antigen is known for these receptors. The material was MAIT cells from PBMCs, obtained at the first sampling point of the challenge study. The receptor source for this set is a person aged 18 to 75 who was deliberately infected with Salmonella Paratyphi A in a paratyphoid fever challenge study.

The chain has TRBV20-1 and TRBJ1-5; 10 bases fit TRBD1. This CDR3 spans 15 amino acids. The junction had 6 bases not matched to a gene; V was cut back by 1 base and J by 6 bases. CDR1 and CDR2 (germline): DFQATT, SNEGSKA (reference sequence). CDR3 loop: CSARAGTGESQPQHF. The CDR3 region has the DNA TGCAGTGCTAGAGCCGGGACAGGGGAAAGTCAGCCCCAGCATTTT.

CDR3 DNA sequence: TGTGCCAGCAGTGAAGGACAGGGGGCAGATACGCAGTATTTT. Residues: CASSEGQGADTQYF. This rearrangement joins TRBV6-1 to TRBJ2-3; 9 positions match TRBD1. The CDR3 totals 14 residues. Germline V gives CDR1 MNHNS, CDR2 SASEGT. V lost 1 base and J lost 4; bases outside the gene matches: 0.

Within the sample, this clonotype is hyperexpanded. The chain links TRBV6-4 to TRBJ2-3; TRBD2 aligns across 8 bases. V gave up 2 bases and J gave up 0 bases; unmatched junction bases: 10. The CDR3 spans 18 residues. Germline CDR1 is MRHNA and CDR2 is SNTAGT. The CDR3 coding sequence is TGTGCCAGCAGTGACGCTCCGTCGGGGGGGTCCAGCACAGATACGCAGTATTTT. This translates into CASSDAPSGGSSTDTQYF.

In its sample, this clonotype ranks as medium-sized. The gene calls are TRBV12-3 or TRBV12-4 and TRBJ1-2; possible D gene TRBD1, 5 bases. CDR3 length equals 21 residues. V shed 3 bases and J shed 8 bases, with 37 bases lying between them. CDR3 region: CASSFVSGRLVTNVPYLGYTF. Here the CDR3 DNA reads TGTGCCAGCAGTTTCGTTTCGGGACGGCTAGTTACGAACGTTCCGTATTTAGGCTACACCTTC.

The CDR3 DNA is TGTGCCACGAGGGGACTAGCGGGGGATTACGAGCAGTACTTC. Its protein is CATRGLAGDYEQYF. The rearrangement uses TRBV27 and TRBJ2-7; 14 bases line up with TRBD2. Trimming at V came to 10 bases and at J to 4 bases, leaving 6 bases not matched to a gene. This CDR3 region has 14 residues. Looked up from germline, CDR1 is MNHEY and CDR2 is SMNVEV (reference sequence).

This clonotype rates as medium-sized (0.01 to 0.1%). V gene TRBV7-9 combines with J gene TRBJ2-1, with 8 bases identical to TRBD1. The CDR3 spans 15 residues. The ends lost 1 base at V and 8 bases at J; junction bases unmatched: 7. CDR1 and CDR2 from the germline V gene are SEHNR and FQNEAQ (reference sequence). CDR3 coding DNA: TGTGCCAGCAGCTTAGTAGGGGACAGGTCCGATGAGCAGTTCTTC. This gives the protein CASSLVGDRSDEQFF. Using reference TRBV7-9 and TRBJ2-1 for the parts outside the CDR3, the full variable domain is DTGVSQNPRHKITKRGQNVTFRCDPISEHNRLYWYRQTLGQGPEFLTYFQNEAQLEKSRLLSDRFSAERPKGSFSTLEIQRTEQGDSAMYLCASSLVGDRSDEQFFGPGTRLTVL.

By share of the sample, this clonotype is medium-sized. The rearrangement joins TRBV27 to TRBJ1-2; 8 positions agree with TRBD1. Germline CDR1 and CDR2: MNHEY and SMNVEV (reference sequence). The CDR3 consists of 14 residues. J lost 1 base, V lost 6 bases, and 4 bases had no gene match. In DNA, the CDR3 is TGTGCCAGCAGGGGGGACAGGAATAACTATGGCTACACCTTC. Amino acids: CASRGDRNNYGYTF.

By sample share, this clonotype is medium-sized. The genes are TRBV6-4 and TRBJ2-1, with a weak D call TRBD1 (6 bases). CDR3 length: 14 residues. Trimming pared 3 bases from V and 0 bases from J, leaving 6 bases between. The V gene's germline CDR1 is MRHNA and CDR2 SNTAGT. CDR3 amino acids: CASSEDSSYNEQFF. The CDR3 nucleotides are TGTGCCAGCAGTGAGGACAGCTCCTACAATGAGCAGTTCTTC.

This clonotype is hyperexpanded within its sample. The rearrangement joins TRBV6-4 to TRBJ1-6, with D uncertain. CDR1 is MRHNA and CDR2 is SNTAGT in the germline V gene. The germline V and J ends were trimmed by 2 bases and 10 bases, with 9 bases remaining between them. The CDR3 loop spans 13 amino acids. In nucleotides, the CDR3 is TGTGCCAGCAGTGACAGGGAGGGCTCACCCCTCCACTTT. Amino acid sequence: CASSDREGSPLHF.

The chain employs TRBV20-1 and TRBJ1-6, with no clear D. The CDR3 runs to 13 residues. The V and J ends lost 3 bases and 9 bases respectively, with 12 bases between them. Germline CDR1 is DFQATT and CDR2 is SNEGSKA (reference sequence). The CDR3 DNA follows: TGCAGTGCTAGGGGGTCGGAGTCTTCACCCCTCCACTTT. Protein: CSARGSESSPLHF.

By its share, this clonotype is medium-sized. This chain uses TRBV20-1 with TRBJ2-1; 8 positions match TRBD2. The germline gives CDR1 DFQATT, CDR2 SNEGSKA (reference sequence). The ends lost 0 bases at V and 12 bases at J; junction bases unmatched: 7. The CDR3 runs 13 residues. As DNA, the CDR3 is TGCAGTGCTAGAGACCTAGCGGGTACCGTGCAGTTCTTC. The encoded protein is CSARDLAGTVQFF.

This clonotype ranks as hyperexpanded. This chain joins TRBV20-1 and TRBJ2-1; possible D gene TRBD2, 6 bases. CDR3 length: 13 residues. Per the germline V gene, CDR1 is DFQATT and CDR2 is SNEGSKA (reference sequence). Trimming left V 6 bases short and J 6 bases short, with 15 bases between. CDR3 DNA: TGCAGTGCCAGCCAAGGGGACTCCAATGAGCAGTTCTTC. Protein: CSASQGDSNEQFF.

The J gene is TRBJ1-2, the V gene TRBV7-3, with D unresolved. This CDR3 spans 12 amino acids. Germline V gene data show CDR1 as SGHTA and CDR2 as FQGTGA. Between the trimmed V and J ends, which lost 4 bases and 6 bases, there was a span of 9 bases. CDR3 amino acids: CASSYGDHGYTF. CDR3 DNA: TGTGCCAGCAGCTACGGGGATCATGGCTACACCTTC.

This clonotype was detected only a few times. The gene calls are TRBV3-1 and TRBJ2-2, with a weak D call TRBD2 (7 bases). Germline V lookup: CDR1 LGHDT, CDR2 YNNKEL (reference sequence). The CDR3 covers 14 residues. V lost 5 bases and J 3 bases, leaving 10 bases between the germline ends. In DNA form, the CDR3 reads TGTGCCAGCAGCGGGGGGGGCGACACCGGGGAGCTGTTTTTT. This gives the protein CASSGGGDTGELFF. Full variable domain (missing parts from reference TRBV3-1 and TRBJ2-2): DTAVSQTPKYLVTQMGNDKSIKCEQNLGHDTMYWYKQDSKKFLKIMFSYNNKELIINETVPNRFSPKSPDKAHLNLHINSLELGDSAVYFCASSGGGDTGELFFGEGSRLTVL.

This clonotype rates as hyperexpanded. The chain recombines TRBV4-2 with TRBJ1-1; D might be TRBD1 (5 bases). There are 13 residues in the CDR3. Trimming cost V 5 bases and J 2 bases, with 9 bases left between them. From germline, CDR1 is LGHNA and CDR2 YNFKEQ. This CDR3 is CASSATENTEAFF. In DNA, the CDR3 is TGTGCCAGCAGCGCGACAGAAAACACTGAAGCTTTCTTT.

In its sample, this clonotype is large (0.1 to 1%). The chain couples TRBV6-4 to TRBJ1-1, with D possibly TRBD1 on 5 matching bases. Trimming took 3 bases from V and 1 from J, leaving 12 bases between them. Germline V CDR1 and CDR2: MRHNA, SNTAGT. The CDR3 totals 15 residues. CDR3: CASSEGVGGNTEAFF. CDR3 nucleotides: TGTGCCAGCAGTGAAGGCGTTGGGGGGAACACTGAAGCTTTCTTT.

The V and J genes are TRBV20-1 and TRBJ1-1; D remains unclear. V lost 0 bases, J lost 3 bases, and 8 bases lay in between. The CDR3 contains 13 residues. CDR1 is DFQATT and CDR2 is SNEGSKA in the germline V gene (reference sequence). The CDR3 region is CSARDLSDTEAFF. The CDR3 DNA reads TGCAGTGCTAGAGATTTATCCGACACTGAAGCTTTCTTT.

The chain employs TRBV30 and TRBJ1-2, with a tentative D call TRBD1 (6 bases). This CDR3 is 12 amino acids long. Trimming pared 5 bases from V and 2 bases from J, leaving 9 bases between. In germline, CDR1 is GTSNPN, CDR2 SVGIG (reference sequence). CDR3 loop: CAWQGQNYGYTF. The CDR3 DNA follows: TGTGCCTGGCAAGGACAGAACTATGGCTACACCTTC.

By proportion, this clonotype is medium-sized (0.01 to 0.1%). The chain carries TRBV6-4 and TRBJ2-1; 9 bases are a match to TRBD1. From germline, CDR1 is MRHNA and CDR2 SNTAGT. The CDR3 runs 14 residues. V lost 0 bases, J lost 9 bases, and 3 bases stayed unmatched. The CDR3 DNA is TGTGCCAGCAGTGACTCCCCGACAGGGGGTGAGCAGTTCTTC. Translating gives CASSDSPTGGEQFF.

This clonotype is medium-sized. The chain recombines TRBV20-1 with TRBJ2-7, with 10 bases aligning to TRBD2. Germline lookup yields CDR1 DFQATT and CDR2 SNEGSKA (reference sequence). Losses at the gene ends were 5 bases for V and 3 bases for J; bases not matched to a gene: 4. The CDR3 has 13 amino acids. As DNA, the CDR3 is TGCAGTGCTGGCGGGACTAGCGACTACGAGCAGTACTTC. It codes for CSAGGTSDYEQYF.

Within the sample, this clonotype is large. The chain has TRBV20-1 and TRBJ2-1; D may match TRBD1 or TRBD2 (5 bases each). Germline CDR1 DFQATT, CDR2 SNEGSKA (reference sequence). The CDR3 is 14 amino acids. V shed 1 base and J shed 5 bases, with 12 bases lying between them. The CDR3 nucleotides read TGCAGTGCTAGAGGTGGGGGAGACCACAATGAGCAGTTCTTC. It translates to CSARGGGDHNEQFF.

This clonotype is medium-sized (0.01 to 0.1%). The chain carries TRBV6-4 and TRBJ2-3; a weak D match, TRBD2 (5 bases). Germline assignment: CDR1 MRHNA and CDR2 SNTAGT. Between the trimmed V and J ends, which lost 3 bases and 3 bases, there was a span of 13 bases. The CDR3 consists of 15 residues. The CDR3, as DNA: TGTGCCAGCAGTGAGGGAGTTCAGCGGACAGATACGCAGTATTTT. Its translation: CASSEGVQRTDTQYF.

By share of the sample, this clonotype is medium-sized. In DNA, the CDR3 is TGTGCCACCCAGCATAGCTCGGACAATGAGCAGTTCTTC. Translated, it gives CATQHSSDNEQFF. The V gene is TRBV10-3, the J gene TRBJ2-1; D not resolved. Germline V gene sequence: CDR1 ENHRY, CDR2 SYGVKD. Between the trimmed V and J ends, which lost 10 bases and 5 bases, there was a span of 15 bases. CDR3 size: 13 residues.